This paragraph reports one TCR beta chain. The data are from a study of blood T cell repertoires in COVID-19. Overall study: In each case, the material was cDNA or gDNA derived from T cells, B-cell-depleted T cells, or PBMCs.

CDR1 and CDR2 from the germline V gene are DFQATT and SNEGSKA (reference sequence). J gave up 3 bases and V 6 bases, and 11 bases lay outside the gene matches. This CDR3 region has 16 residues. This table comes from immunoSEQ multiplex PCR, and its TCRdb copy is limited to in-frame clones, with some not included. The table records about 260,000 clones, more than 80% of them present only once. Grouping used clinical history reported by participants in a survey and questionnaire. Sequenced: PBMCs or T cells enriched from blood (not recorded which). The TCR comes from a woman aged 18-29 years who had recovered from COVID-19. The chain combines TRBV20-1 with TRBJ2-3; 11 bases align to TRBD2. CDR3 sequence reads: CSASRRSGGATDTQYF. In nucleotides, the CDR3 is TGCAGTGCAAGTCGTCGTAGCGGGGGGGCTACAGATACGCAGTATTTT.